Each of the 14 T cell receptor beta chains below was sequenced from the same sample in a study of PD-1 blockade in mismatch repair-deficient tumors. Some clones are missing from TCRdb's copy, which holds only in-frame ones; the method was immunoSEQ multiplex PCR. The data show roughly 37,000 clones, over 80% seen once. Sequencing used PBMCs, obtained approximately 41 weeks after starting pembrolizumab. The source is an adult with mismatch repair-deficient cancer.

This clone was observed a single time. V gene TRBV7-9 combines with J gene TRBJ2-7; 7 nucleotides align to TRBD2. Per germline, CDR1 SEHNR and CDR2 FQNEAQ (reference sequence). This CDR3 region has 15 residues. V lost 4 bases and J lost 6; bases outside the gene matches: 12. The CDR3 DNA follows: TGTGCCAGCAGCTCTGGAGCGGGATTTGGGGGCGAGCAGTACTTC. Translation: CASSSGAGFGGEQYF.

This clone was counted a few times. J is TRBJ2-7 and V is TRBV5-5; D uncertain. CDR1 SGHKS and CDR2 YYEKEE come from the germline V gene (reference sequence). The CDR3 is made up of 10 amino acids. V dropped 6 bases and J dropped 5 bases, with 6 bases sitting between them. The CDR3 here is CASTSDEQYF. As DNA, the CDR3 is TGTGCCAGCACCTCAGACGAGCAGTACTTC. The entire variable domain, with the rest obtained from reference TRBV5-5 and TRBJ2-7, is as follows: DAGVTQSPTHLIKTRGQQVTLRCSPISGHKSVSWYQQVLGQGPQFIFQYYEKEERGRGNFPDRFSARQFPNYSSELNVNALLLGDSALYLCASTSDEQYFGPGTRLTVT.

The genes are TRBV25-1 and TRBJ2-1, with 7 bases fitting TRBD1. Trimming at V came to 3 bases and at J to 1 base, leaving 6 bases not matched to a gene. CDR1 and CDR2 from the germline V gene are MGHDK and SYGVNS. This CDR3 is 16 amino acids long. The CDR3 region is CASSDSGTASYNEQFF. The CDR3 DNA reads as TGTGCCAGCAGTGATTCCGGGACAGCGTCCTACAATGAGCAGTTCTTC.

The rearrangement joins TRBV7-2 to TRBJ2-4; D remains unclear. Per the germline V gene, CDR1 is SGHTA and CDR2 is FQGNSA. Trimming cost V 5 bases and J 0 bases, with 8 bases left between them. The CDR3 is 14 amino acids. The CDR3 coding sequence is TGTGCCAGCAGCCTCAGGTTAGCCAAAAACATTCAGTACTTC. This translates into CASSLRLAKNIQYF.

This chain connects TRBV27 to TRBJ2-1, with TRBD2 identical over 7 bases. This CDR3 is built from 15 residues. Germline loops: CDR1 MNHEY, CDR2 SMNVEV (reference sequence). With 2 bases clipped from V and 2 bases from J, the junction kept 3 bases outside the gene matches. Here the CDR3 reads CASSLRLAPYNEQFF. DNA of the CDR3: TGTGCCAGCAGTTTAAGACTAGCCCCCTACAATGAGCAGTTCTTC.

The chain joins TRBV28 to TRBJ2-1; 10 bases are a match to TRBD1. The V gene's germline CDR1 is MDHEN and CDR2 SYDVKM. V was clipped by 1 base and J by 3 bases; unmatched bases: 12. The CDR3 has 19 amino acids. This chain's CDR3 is CASSLFPGTGDGSYNEQFF. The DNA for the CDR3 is TGTGCCAGCAGTTTATTCCCCGGGACAGGGGACGGGAGCTACAATGAGCAGTTCTTC.

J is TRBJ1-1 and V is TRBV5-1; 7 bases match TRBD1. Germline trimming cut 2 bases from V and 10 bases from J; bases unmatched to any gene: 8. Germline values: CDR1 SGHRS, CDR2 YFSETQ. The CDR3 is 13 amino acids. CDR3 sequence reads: CASSFETGWAAFF. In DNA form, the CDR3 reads TGCGCCAGCAGCTTTGAGACAGGGTGGGCAGCTTTCTTT. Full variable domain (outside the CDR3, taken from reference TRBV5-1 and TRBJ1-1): KAGVTQTPRYLIKTRGQQVTLSCSPISGHRSVSWYQQTPGQGLQFLFEYFSETQRNKGNFPGRFSGRQFSNSRSEMNVSTLELGDSALYLCASSFETGWAAFFGQGTRLTVV.

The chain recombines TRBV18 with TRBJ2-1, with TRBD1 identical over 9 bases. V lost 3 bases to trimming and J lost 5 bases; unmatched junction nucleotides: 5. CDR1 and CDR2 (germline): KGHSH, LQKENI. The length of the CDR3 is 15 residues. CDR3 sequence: CASSPGTGTHNEQFF. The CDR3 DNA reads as TGTGCCAGCTCACCCGGGACAGGGACCCACAATGAGCAGTTCTTC.

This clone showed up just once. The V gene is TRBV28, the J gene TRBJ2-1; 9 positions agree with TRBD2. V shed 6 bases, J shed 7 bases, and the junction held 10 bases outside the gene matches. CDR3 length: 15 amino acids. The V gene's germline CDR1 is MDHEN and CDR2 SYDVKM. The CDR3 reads CASSLHSGSGNEQFF. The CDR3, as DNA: TGTGCCAGCAGCCTCCATAGCGGGAGCGGGAATGAGCAGTTCTTC.

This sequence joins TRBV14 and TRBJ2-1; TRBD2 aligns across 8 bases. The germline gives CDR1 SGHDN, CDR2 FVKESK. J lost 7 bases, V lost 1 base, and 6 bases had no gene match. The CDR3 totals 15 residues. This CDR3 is CASSQGLGLVNEQFF. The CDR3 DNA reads TGTGCCAGCAGCCAAGGATTGGGACTAGTAAATGAGCAGTTCTTC.

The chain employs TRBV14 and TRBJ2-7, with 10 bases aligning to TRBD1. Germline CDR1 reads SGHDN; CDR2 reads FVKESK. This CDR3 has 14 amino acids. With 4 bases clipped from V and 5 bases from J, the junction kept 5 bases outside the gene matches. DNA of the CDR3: TGTGCCAGCAGCCTGGGACAGGGGTTTAACGAGCAGTACTTC. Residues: CASSLGQGFNEQYF.

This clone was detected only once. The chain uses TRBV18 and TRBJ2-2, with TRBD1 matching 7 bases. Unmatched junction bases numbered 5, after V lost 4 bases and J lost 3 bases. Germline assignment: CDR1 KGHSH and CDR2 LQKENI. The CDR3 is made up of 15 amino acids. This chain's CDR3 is CASSQRQGDTGELFF. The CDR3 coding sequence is TGTGCCAGCTCACAAAGACAGGGAGACACCGGGGAGCTGTTTTTT.

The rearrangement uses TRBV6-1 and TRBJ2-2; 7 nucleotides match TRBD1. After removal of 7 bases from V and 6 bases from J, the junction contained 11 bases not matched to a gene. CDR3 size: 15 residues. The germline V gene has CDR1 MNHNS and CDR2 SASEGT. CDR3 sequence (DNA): TGTGCCAGCACCGATAAGGGGGCGCGTTCCGGGGAGCTGTTTTTT. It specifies CASTDKGARSGELFF.

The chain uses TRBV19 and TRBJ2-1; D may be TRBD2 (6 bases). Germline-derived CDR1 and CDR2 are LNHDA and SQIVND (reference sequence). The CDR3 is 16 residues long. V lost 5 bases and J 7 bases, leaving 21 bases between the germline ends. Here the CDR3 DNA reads TGTGCCAGTAGTTCTAATCTAGCGCTCCCTGGGAATGAGCAGTTCTTC. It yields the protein CASSSNLALPGNEQFF.